This TCR beta chain appears in the sequencing data of a study of blood T cell repertoires in COVID-19. For the study at large: The study drew acute and convalescent COVID-19 samples from the United States, Italy and Spain. In each case, the material was cDNA or gDNA derived from T cells, B-cell-depleted T cells, or PBMCs.

The CDR3 runs to 18 residues. Germline V gives CDR1 SGHDT, CDR2 YYEEEE. The V and J ends lost 1 base and 2 bases respectively, with 21 bases between them. Recovery meant two consecutive negative NP/OP PCR tests, professional clearance, or resolved symptoms. Profiling relied on immunoSEQ multiplex PCR, and the TCRdb table lists in-frame clones only, not all of them. This sample has about 190,000 clones, with about 72% found just once. This clonotype was obtained from a woman aged 50 to 65 who had recovered from COVID-19. The sample consisted of PBMCs or T cells enriched from blood (not recorded which). The chain is built from TRBV5-6 and TRBJ1-1, with D unclear. This chain's CDR3 is CASSLLASTGTKNTEAFF. CDR3 nucleotide sequence: TGTGCCAGCAGCTTGCTGGCCTCGACGGGAACGAAAAACACTGAAGCTTTCTTT. Supplemented by reference TRBV5-6 and TRBJ1-1, the full variable domain reads DAGVTQSPTHLIKTRGQQVTLRCSPKSGHDTVSWYQQALGQGPQFIFQYYEEEERQRGNFPDRFSGHQFPNYSSELNVNALLLGDSALYLCASSLLASTGTKNTEAFFGQGTRLTVV.